The entry below gives a single T cell receptor beta chain sequence along with its context. This specimen comes from a study of blood T cell repertoires in COVID-19. Study overall: Both acute and convalescent COVID-19 samples were obtained from the United States, Italy and Spain. PBMCs, B-cell-depleted T cells, or T cells provided the cDNA or gDNA that made up the material.

Authors' processing steps: Reference gene primer amplification gave estimated nucleated cell counts. The protocol was immunoSEQ multiplex PCR, while the TCRdb copy is restricted to in-frame clones and leaves out a portion. V and J calls plus clone size are reproduced from that table; the DNA served to infer D and trimming. The sample includes around 85,000 clones, about 83% of them seen just once. The V gene lost 6 bases and the J gene lost 4 bases, with 11 bases spanning the gap. The CDR3 consists of 13 residues. The germline gives CDR1 SGHAT, CDR2 FQNNGV. The material sequenced was peripheral blood. The clonotype was recovered from a man aged 50-59 years with active COVID-19. The chain employs TRBV11-2 and TRBJ2-3; D uncertain. The CDR3 coding sequence is TGTGCCAGCAGGTCAGAACCTCCAGATACGCAGTATTTT. Its translation is CASRSEPPDTQYF.